These 16 T cell receptor beta chains share one sample of origin, sequenced in a study of beta chain features in type 1 diabetes. Expressed TCRB transcripts were sequenced after all isolated RNA was converted to cDNA. The assay was immunoSEQ multiplex PCR, and TCRdb's table has in-frame clones only and misses some. The sample shows 620,000 or so clones, roughly a sixth of them seen only once. Sequencing was performed on naive CD4+ T cells from blood. Receptors originate from a man aged 18-30 years in good health.

This clone appeared a few times. This chain links TRBV6-6 with TRBJ1-1; D is unclear. CDR1 and CDR2 (germline): MNHNY, SVGAGI (reference sequence). V lost 2 bases to trimming and J lost 1 base, with 5 bases between them. The CDR3 runs to 13 residues. CDR3: CASSYGENTEAFF. CDR3 coding DNA: TGTGCCAGCAGTTACGGTGAGAACACTGAAGCTTTCTTT.

The chain has TRBV15 and TRBJ2-5; D is uncertain. Germline assignment: CDR1 LNHNV and CDR2 YYDKDF (reference sequence). The V end lost 1 base, the J end lost 7 bases, and 16 bases lay between the germline ends. The CDR3 has 15 amino acids. CDR3 DNA sequence: TGTGCCACCAGCAGAGCGACTCTCCCGGTCGGGACCCAGTACTTC. It codes for CATSRATLPVGTQYF.

This CDR3 reads CASSSDMSNQPQHF. The CDR3 bases are TGTGCCAGCAGCTCCGACATGAGCAATCAGCCCCAGCATTTT. The chain carries TRBV7-9 and TRBJ1-5; D remains ambiguous. The CDR3 is 14 residues long. CDR1 and CDR2 from the germline V gene are SEHNR and FQNEAQ (reference sequence). Trimming took 4 bases from V and 1 from J, leaving 8 bases between them.

Only a few counts were recorded for this clone. The chain combines TRBV5-1 with TRBJ2-1; TRBD1 agrees at 9 bases. J was trimmed by 1 base and V by 5 bases; bases with no gene match: 16. This CDR3 spans 19 amino acids. Germline values: CDR1 SGHRS, CDR2 YFSETQ. The CDR3 bases are TGCGCCAGCAGACGAAACCGGGACAGGGTTTTTCAGTCCTACAATGAGCAGTTCTTC. It is translated as CASRRNRDRVFQSYNEQFF.

This clone was found a few times. The chain couples TRBV2 to TRBJ2-2; 8 bases align to TRBD1. The germline V gene has CDR1 SNHLY and CDR2 FYNNEI. V was clipped by 3 bases and J by 4 bases; unmatched bases: 4. This CDR3 has 15 residues. The CDR3: CASSDVRGPTGELFF. The CDR3 nucleotides read TGTGCCAGCAGTGATGTCAGGGGGCCCACCGGGGAGCTGTTTTTT.

The V gene is TRBV6-6, the J gene TRBJ2-3; 12 nucleotides align to TRBD1. The CDR3 has 15 residues. Per the germline V gene, CDR1 is MNHNY and CDR2 is SVGAGI (reference sequence). After removal of 1 base from V and 7 bases from J, the junction contained 3 bases not matched to a gene. CDR3 nucleotides: TGTGCCAGCAGTTACTTGGGACAGGGGGCGAATACGCAGTATTTT. Encoded protein: CASSYLGQGANTQYF.

This clone was observed a few times. The rearrangement links TRBV6-5 to TRBJ2-5; 8 bases align to TRBD2. This CDR3 region has 11 residues. With 6 bases clipped from V and 9 bases from J, the junction kept 3 bases outside the gene matches. CDR1 is MNHEY, CDR2 SVGAGI, per germline. CDR3 sequence (DNA): TGTGCCAGCAGACTCGGGGGGGCCCAGTACTTC. This gives the protein CASRLGGAQYF.

This clone was seen a handful of times. The sample holds other DNA sequences that translate to the same CDR3. The chain carries TRBV15 and TRBJ1-2; D unresolved. The ends were cut back, 0 bases at V and 2 bases at J, with 7 bases in the middle. This CDR3 has 14 amino acids. Looked up from germline, CDR1 is LNHNV and CDR2 is YYDKDF (reference sequence). The CDR3 region has the DNA TGTGCCACCAGCAGAGATCGGCAGAACTATGGCTACACCTTC. It specifies CATSRDRQNYGYTF.

This clone was counted between two and nine times. The chain recombines TRBV5-1 with TRBJ2-5; D gene uncertain. The germline V gene encodes CDR1 SGHRS and CDR2 YFSETQ. V was pared by 0 bases and J by 5 bases, with 11 bases between. The CDR3 extends over 14 amino acids. CDR3 nucleotide sequence: TGCGCCAGCAGCTTGGTTGGCAGACGGGAGACCCAGTACTTC. Translated: CASSLVGRRETQYF. The whole variable domain, remainder taken from reference TRBV5-1 and TRBJ2-5, is KAGVTQTPRYLIKTRGQQVTLSCSPISGHRSVSWYQQTPGQGLQFLFEYFSETQRNKGNFPGRFSGRQFSNSRSEMNVSTLELGDSALYLCASSLVGRRETQYFGPGTRLLVL.

The rearrangement links TRBV10-3 to TRBJ1-2, with 11 bases that match TRBD1. CDR1 and CDR2 (germline): ENHRY, SYGVKD. This CDR3 region has 16 residues. V dropped 6 bases and J dropped 4; count of bases not matched to a gene: 10. CDR3 sequence: CAIRNGQGAYSYGYTF. The CDR3 DNA reads TGTGCCATCAGAAATGGACAGGGGGCGTATAGCTATGGCTACACCTTC.

This chain links TRBV10-3 with TRBJ2-1, with 8 positions matching TRBD1. The CDR3 is 17 amino acids. CDR1 is ENHRY and CDR2 is SYGVKD in the germline V gene. After removal of 3 bases from V and 0 bases from J, the junction contained 7 bases not matched to a gene. CDR3 coding DNA: TGTGCCATCAGTGACAAAGGCGGGACAGGCTCCTACAATGAGCAGTTCTTC. Translating gives CAISDKGGTGSYNEQFF.

The chain is built from TRBV2 and TRBJ1-5; D gene unclear. This CDR3 has 14 residues. The germline CDR1 and CDR2 sequences are SNHLY and FYNNEI. Trimming removed 4 bases at V and 0 bases at J, with 7 bases between. The CDR3 reads CASSASYSNQPQHF. The CDR3 nucleotides are TGTGCCAGCAGTGCAAGTTATAGCAATCAGCCCCAGCATTTT.

The chain is built from TRBV5-4 and TRBJ2-5, with 7 bases fitting TRBD2. With 5 bases clipped from V and 7 bases from J, the junction kept 17 bases outside the gene matches. The CDR3 has 16 residues. CDR1 is SGHNT and CDR2 is YYREEE in the germline V gene (reference sequence). The CDR3 sequence is CASSSPGTTFLGTQYF. The CDR3 DNA sequence: TGTGCCAGCAGTTCTCCCGGGACTACTTTTTTGGGGACCCAGTACTTC. The variable domain in full, with the rest retrieved from reference TRBV5-4 and TRBJ2-5, is ETGVTQSPTHLIKTRGQQVTLRCSSQSGHNTVSWYQQALGQGPQFIFQYYREEENGRGNFPPRFSGLQFPNYSSELNVNALELDDSALYLCASSSPGTTFLGTQYFGPGTRLLVL.

This clone occurred a few times. The rearrangement joins TRBV10-3 to TRBJ2-7, with 9 bases aligning to TRBD2. V lost 1 base, J lost 4 bases, and 8 bases stayed unmatched. CDR1 ENHRY and CDR2 SYGVKD come from the germline V gene. This CDR3 contains 16 residues. The CDR3 DNA is TGTGCCATCAGTGAGTGGGCTAGCGGGACCTCTTACGAGCAGTACTTC. Translation gives CAISEWASGTSYEQYF.

The J gene is TRBJ2-5, the V gene TRBV27; D is uncertain. The CDR3 has 13 amino acids. Germline lookup yields CDR1 MNHEY and CDR2 SMNVEV (reference sequence). V was pared by 3 bases and J by 0 bases, with 5 bases between. CDR3 sequence reads: CASSFWDQETQYF. For the CDR3, the DNA is TGTGCCAGCAGTTTTTGGGACCAAGAGACCCAGTACTTC.

The J gene is TRBJ1-1, the V gene TRBV7-3; the D is unclear. The V end lost 3 bases, the J end lost 8 bases, and 10 bases lay between the germline ends. This CDR3 is built from 12 residues. In germline, CDR1 is SGHTA, CDR2 FQGTGA. The CDR3 reads CASSLAGFEAFF. CDR3 nucleotide sequence: TGTGCCAGCAGCTTGGCGGGGTTCGAAGCTTTCTTT.